This T cell receptor beta chain was obtained from a study of brain T cells in children with intractable seizures. The germline V gene has CDR1 MNHEY and CDR2 SMNVEV (reference sequence). The CDR3 length is 16 residues. V was trimmed by 3 bases and J by 0 bases, leaving 13 bases between them. The assay was immunoSEQ multiplex PCR, and TCRdb's table has in-frame clones only and misses some. The sample records 340,000 or so clones, approximately 93% being singletons. The time point is: blood from clinic visit 5 months post-surgery; TSC patient then seizure free. Pre-surgery treatment included at least one anti-epileptic drug.

Sequencing used peripheral blood, obtained more than 4 months after surgery. The source of this sequence is a boy under three years old with tuberous sclerosis and intractable seizures. The rearrangement links TRBV27 to TRBJ2-3; unclear D gene. As DNA, the CDR3 is TGTGCCAGCAGTTTTCGCCAGGAGAAAAGCACAGATACGCAGTATTTT. The encoded protein is CASSFRQEKSTDTQYF.